The T cell receptor beta chain under discussion was sequenced for a study of T cell changes during pregnancy in multiple sclerosis (dated by TCRdb to between 2018 and 2021). Context from the whole study: In women with multiple sclerosis, the researchers looked at how the T cell repertoire shifted as pregnancy progressed.

According to the germline V gene, CDR1 reads MNHEY and CDR2 reads SVGAGI. V is cut back by 3 bases and J by 6 bases, with 8 bases in the junction unmatched. The CDR3 runs 16 amino acids, cysteine and phenylalanine included. Only the CDR3 DNA stays, 48 bases, in frame from base 1. Details on this clone: Its antigen is currently not known. No base quality information exists; no much larger clone differs at one position.

Libraries were built with the immunoSEQ multiplex PCR assay. TCRdb provides this immuneACCESS table in a form limited to in-frame rearrangements. Some clones are lacking; in checked studies, under half of them reflect an unresolved V gene, and why the rest are absent is not known. In this sample the table shows about 56,000 clones, 75% to 90% of which occur a single time. The ten largest account for around 0.38% of the sample. This TCR derives from a female donor with multiple sclerosis, enrolled in a pregnancy study. Sequencing used CD4+ T cells from peripheral blood mononuclear cells, obtained in the third trimester of pregnancy. This chain is built from TRBV6-5 and TRBJ1-6, and 7 bases in between align with TRBD1. The CDR3 sequence is CASSYTGTVVNSPLHF. The DNA is TGTGCCAGCAGTTATACCGGGACAGTTGTTAATTCACCCCTCCACTTT.